This entry is about one TCR beta chain. Its cognate antigen has yet to be identified. No base-level quality is on record; no much larger clone is a single base apart. This specimen belongs to a study of OX40 agonist ivuxolimab in advanced cancers. Study-level background: The costimulatory receptor OX40 (CD134) was targeted by ivuxolimab, a fully human IgG2 agonistic monoclonal antibody. Intravenous ivuxolimab was administered to patients every 2 weeks at six dose levels: 0.01, 0.1, 0.3, 1.5, 3 and 10 mg/kg. Among the roughly 54 dose-escalation patients, 19 had hepatocellular carcinoma, around 15 melanoma, 9 renal cell carcinoma and 9 head and neck cancer. A male proportion of about 79% and a mean age of 60 years, ranging from 23 to 79, were recorded for the dose-escalation cohort. Prior anti-PD-1, anti-PD-L1 or anti-CTLA-4 therapy was permitted, and 30% to 50% of dose-escalation patients had received checkpoint inhibitors. Partial responses occurred in three dose-escalation patients: two with cutaneous melanoma and one with hepatocellular carcinoma. Peripheral TCRbeta sequencing aimed to test whether ivuxolimab altered TCR sequence diversity and caused clonal T-cell expansion. The paper describes the monotherapy dose-escalation part (N ≈ 51 patients) of the phase I trial of ivuxolimab.

The trial excluded patients who had a history of autoimmune disease or were on systemic immunosuppression. Peripheral blood for TCR sequencing was drawn from every dose cohort at baseline, at cycle 4 day 1 and at cycle 7 day 1. Samples were obtained from an open-label, multicenter, first-in-human phase I dose-escalation trial of ivuxolimab. Adults with locally advanced or metastatic head and neck squamous cell, hepatocellular, melanoma or renal cell carcinoma were enrolled in the trial. Before TCR sequencing, CD4+ and CD8+ T cells were separately sorted from peripheral blood. Genomic DNA was isolated from the sorted cells so that the TCRbeta CDR3 region could be sequenced. The immunoSEQ Assay was used for sequencing of TCRbeta CDR3 regions. The clones in this table, taken by TCRdb from immuneACCESS, are in-frame only. Not every clone is retained; where verified, under half of the shortfall comes from an unresolved V gene, and the cause of the rest is unknown. This sample comprises about 73,000 clones, 90% of them detected only once. The ten largest make up approximately 0.5% of the sample.

Overall study outcomes, separate from this receptor: The antigen specificity of the peripheral T cells that underwent clonal expansion was not determined. After ivuxolimab, more expanded clones were found on average in CD8+ T cells than in CD4+ T cells. At doses of 0.1 to 3.0 mg/kg, clonal expansion of both CD4+ and CD8+ blood T cells was observed from baseline to week 6. In the 0.1-3.0 mg/kg groups, partial responders had among the lowest normalized peripheral clonal expansion, particularly in CD8+ T cells. Low levels of normalized T-cell clonal expansion were also seen in some nonresponding patients.

Source: CD4+ or CD8+ T cells sorted from blood, taken in a trial of the OX40 agonist ivuxolimab. This sequence was found in an adult with an advanced solid tumor such as melanoma, head and neck, liver or kidney cancer.

CDR3 region: CASSLSGFNQPQHF. The nucleotides read TGTGCCAGCAGTTTGTCAGGGTTCAATCAGCCCCAGCATTTT. Here the chain combines TRBV28 and TRBJ1-5, with TRBD1 tentatively as D gene (5 bases match). The CDR3 contains 14 residues, cysteine and phenylalanine counted. Of the read, only the CDR3 DNA is kept; its 42 bases are in frame from base 1. The junction shows trimming of 3 bases on V and 3 bases on J, plus 9 bases between the germline ends. CDR1 and CDR2, looked up from the germline V gene, are MDHEN and SYDVKM.